These 25 T cell receptor beta chains were sequenced from one sample in a study of shared clonotypes between healthy human individuals. Sequencing used immunoSEQ multiplex PCR; TCRdb keeps in-frame clones, though not all of them. Among 2,500,000 or so clones listed, around 90% were seen once. The sequenced sample consisted of naive CD4+ T cells sorted from blood. The subset here: CD45RA+ positively selected. The origin of the receptors is a man between 18 and 29 years old in good health.

V is TRBV27 and J is TRBJ1-2; tentatively, D is TRBD1 (6 bases). Deletions cut 4 bases from V and 7 bases from J, with 22 bases between. This CDR3 is 16 amino acids long. CDR1 MNHEY and CDR2 SMNVEV come from the germline V gene (reference sequence). The CDR3 loop reads CASSSGTGQQASGYTF. The CDR3 DNA is TGTGCCAGCAGTTCGGGGACGGGACAACAAGCTAGTGGCTACACCTTC.

The chain recombines TRBV6-5 with TRBJ2-5; the D gene is possibly TRBD1 (6 bases). V was trimmed by 6 bases and J by 4 bases, leaving 12 bases between them. This CDR3 is 13 amino acids long. CDR1 and CDR2 from the germline V gene are MNHEY and SVGAGI. The CDR3 nucleotides read TGTGCCAGCAGGAACACAGGGCTAGAGACCCAGTACTTC. The encoded protein is CASRNTGLETQYF.

Regarding this clone: The identical CDR3 is also encoded by other nucleotide sequences in the sample. CDR3 bases: TGCGCCAGCAGCCAATTACAGGGCTCTAATGAAAAACTGTTTTTT. Translated, it gives CASSQLQGSNEKLFF. The rearrangement links TRBV4-1 to TRBJ1-4, with D perhaps matching TRBD1 (6 bases). The CDR3 has 15 amino acids. Germline CDR1 is MGHRA and CDR2 is YSYEKL. V was trimmed by 2 bases and J by 3 bases, leaving 10 bases between them.

The V call is TRBV6-5, the J call TRBJ2-2, with 7 nucleotides matching TRBD2. Unmatched junction bases numbered 5, after V lost 10 bases and J lost 0 bases. The CDR3 loop spans 14 amino acids. CDR1 and CDR2 from the germline V gene are MNHEY and SVGAGI. The CDR3 protein is CATSRGANTGELFF. CDR3 coding DNA: TGTGCCACCTCCCGGGGGGCGAACACCGGGGAGCTGTTTTTT.

The chain uses TRBV12-5 and TRBJ1-3; tentatively, D is TRBD1 (5 bases). Looked up from germline, CDR1 is LGHNT and CDR2 is FRNRAP. CDR3 length: 14 amino acids. The ends were cut back, 9 bases at V and 4 bases at J, with 16 bases in the middle. In DNA form, the CDR3 reads TGTGCTAGCCGGGACCCGCGAGGAGGAAACACCATATATTTT. It specifies CASRDPRGGNTIYF.

The chain joins TRBV11-2 to TRBJ2-3; no clear D. The V gene lost 1 base and the J gene lost 6 bases, with 5 bases spanning the gap. CDR3 length equals 12 residues. Germline-derived CDR1 and CDR2 are SGHAT and FQNNGV. CDR3 sequence reads: CASSLAVDTQYF. The CDR3 coding sequence is TGTGCCAGCAGCTTAGCGGTGGATACGCAGTATTTT.

The chain links TRBV2 to TRBJ2-1; maybe TRBD2 (5 bases). The germline gives CDR1 SNHLY, CDR2 FYNNEI. This CDR3 is 16 amino acids long. V was clipped by 2 bases and J by 0 bases, with 11 bases between them. CDR3 sequence: CASSESGNPSYNEQFF. The CDR3 DNA sequence: TGTGCCAGCAGTGAATCGGGGAATCCCTCCTACAATGAGCAGTTCTTC.

The chain joins TRBV27 to TRBJ2-2, with D possibly matching TRBD1 (5 bases). The V gene's germline CDR1 is MNHEY and CDR2 SMNVEV (reference sequence). There are 19 residues in the CDR3. CDR3 protein: CASQQISRSGRVNTGELFF. CDR3 DNA sequence: TGTGCTAGCCAGCAGATCAGCAGGTCGGGCAGGGTGAACACCGGGGAGCTGTTTTTT.

The DNA for the CDR3 is TGCGCCAGCAGCACCGGGGATTCCAATGAGCAGTTCTTC. Translated, it gives CASSTGDSNEQFF. This rearrangement joins TRBV5-1 to TRBJ2-1, with D possibly being TRBD2 (5 bases). CDR1 is SGHRS, CDR2 YFSETQ, per germline. The CDR3 consists of 13 residues. V was clipped by 4 bases and J by 6 bases, with 11 bases between them. Full variable domain (rest looked up from reference TRBV5-1 and TRBJ2-1): KAGVTQTPRYLIKTRGQQVTLSCSPISGHRSVSWYQQTPGQGLQFLFEYFSETQRNKGNFPGRFSGRQFSNSRSEMNVSTLELGDSALYLCASSTGDSNEQFFGPGTRLTVL.

This clone was counted a few times. This same CDR3 is encoded by further DNA sequences in the sample. The chain has TRBV5-1 and TRBJ1-1, with D possibly TRBD1 on 5 matching bases. This CDR3 has 12 residues. The V and J ends lost 2 bases and 5 bases respectively, with 7 bases between them. Germline loops: CDR1 SGHRS, CDR2 YFSETQ. For the CDR3, the DNA is TGCGCCAGCAGCTTACCAGGGACTGAAGCTTTCTTT. Translating gives CASSLPGTEAFF.

This clone showed up just once. CDR3 in DNA: TGTGCCAGCTCACCACTTAACAGGGGTTTCCAAGAGACCCAGTACTTC. Translating gives CASSPLNRGFQETQYF. The V and J genes are TRBV18 and TRBJ2-5, with TRBD1 matching over 7 bases. Per the germline V gene, CDR1 is KGHSH and CDR2 is LQKENI. Unmatched junction bases numbered 6, after V lost 1 base and J lost 1 base. The CDR3 spans 16 residues.

As for this clone: This specimen includes other DNA sequences encoding the same CDR3. This chain's CDR3 is CASSLSGQETQYF. In nucleotides, the CDR3 is TGTGCCAGCAGTTTATCGGGGCAAGAGACCCAGTACTTC. The chain has TRBV27 and TRBJ2-5, with D hard to call. Trimming pared 0 bases from V and 2 bases from J, leaving 4 bases between. The V gene's germline CDR1 is MNHEY and CDR2 SMNVEV (reference sequence). The CDR3 is 13 residues long.

The V call is TRBV5-1, the J call TRBJ1-4; unclear D gene. The germline V gene has CDR1 SGHRS and CDR2 YFSETQ. V was shortened by 0 bases and J by 3 bases, with 9 bases between the two germline ends. This CDR3 contains 15 residues. The CDR3 bases are TGCGCCAGCAGCTTGGCCGTAGGTGCTAATGAAAAACTGTTTTTT. Translating it yields CASSLAVGANEKLFF.

The rearrangement uses TRBV27 and TRBJ1-5; 8 nucleotides line up with TRBD1. The V gene end was trimmed by 3 bases and the J gene end by 5 bases; junction bases not matched to a gene: 6. Germline V gene lookup returns CDR1 MNHEY and CDR2 SMNVEV (reference sequence). CDR3 length equals 15 residues. The CDR3 DNA reads as TGTGCCAGCAGTTTCAAGGGACAGGACGATCAGCCCCAGCATTTT. This encodes CASSFKGQDDQPQHF.

As regards this clone: Other DNA sequences in the sample encode the same CDR3. J is TRBJ2-3 and V is TRBV20-1; no definite D call. CDR3 size: 10 residues. Trimming removed 6 bases at V and 2 bases at J, with 3 bases between. CDR1 is DFQATT and CDR2 is SNEGSKA in the germline V gene (reference sequence). The DNA of the CDR3 is TGCAGTGCCTACACAGATACGCAGTATTTT. This codes for CSAYTDTQYF.

The chain recombines TRBV6-5 with TRBJ1-2, with D maybe TRBD1 (5 bases). The length of the CDR3 is 13 residues. Germline V gene lookup returns CDR1 MNHEY and CDR2 SVGAGI. V was shortened by 8 bases and J by 4 bases, with 14 bases between the two germline ends. The CDR3 reads CASAATGGYGYTF. The CDR3 DNA reads as TGTGCCAGCGCGGCAACAGGCGGCTATGGCTACACCTTC.

Worth noting for this clone: Germline and junction disagree at one end, which may indicate a read error. V gene TRBV19 combines with J gene TRBJ2-7; D perhaps matches TRBD2 (5 bases). This CDR3 comprises 14 residues. Germline V gene sequence: CDR1 LNHDA, CDR2 SQIVND (reference sequence). The CDR3: CASSISGFSYEQYF. For the CDR3, the DNA is TGTGCGAGTAGTATCTCGGGGTTCTCCTACGAGCAGTACTTC.

This clone turned up a few times. The V and J genes are TRBV10-3 and TRBJ2-7; D is tentatively TRBD1 or TRBD2 (5 bases each). CDR1 and CDR2 from the germline V gene are ENHRY and SYGVKD. This CDR3 comprises 13 residues. V was shortened by 11 bases and J by 3 bases, with 17 bases between the two germline ends. CDR3 DNA: TGTGCCGCCTCGGGACCGCCTGGCTACGAGCAGTACTTC. Translation gives CAASGPPGYEQYF.

The CDR3 coding sequence is TGTGCCAGCAGCTCACGGGGGGATCTCCTCTCTGGAAACACCATATATTTT. Translated, it gives CASSSRGDLLSGNTIYF. The gene calls are TRBV9 and TRBJ1-3; possible D gene TRBD1, 5 bases. Germline V gene data show CDR1 as SGDLS and CDR2 as YYNGEE. The CDR3 loop spans 17 amino acids. Trimming stripped 4 bases from V and 0 bases from J, with 17 bases between.

J is TRBJ2-7 and V is TRBV5-8; 9 nucleotides align to TRBD2. This CDR3 is 15 amino acids long. Trimming removed 4 bases from V and 2 bases from J; junction bases left unmatched: 7. CDR1 and CDR2 (germline): SGHTS, YDEGEE. In nucleotides, the CDR3 is TGTGCCAGCAGCGCAACTAGCGGGCCACCCTACGAGCAGTACTTC. Encoded protein: CASSATSGPPYEQYF.

This sequence joins TRBV6-5 and TRBJ1-4; D is possibly TRBD1 (5 bases). The CDR3 is 15 amino acids. V lost 6 bases and J 7 bases, leaving 18 bases between the germline ends. Germline V gene sequence: CDR1 MNHEY, CDR2 SVGAGI. The CDR3 reads CASRTGTSDGEKLFF. CDR3 in DNA: TGTGCCAGCAGGACCGGGACCTCAGATGGTGAAAAACTGTTTTTT.

The chain recombines TRBV7-6 with TRBJ1-3; D is ambiguous. Germline loops: CDR1 SGHVS, CDR2 FNYEAQ. V lost 3 bases and J 0 bases, leaving 12 bases between the germline ends. This CDR3 region has 16 residues. The CDR3 sequence: CASSFTGSHSGNTIYF. The DNA for the CDR3 is TGTGCCAGCAGCTTTACCGGGTCCCACTCTGGAAACACCATATATTTT. Full variable domain (remainder filled in from reference TRBV7-6 and TRBJ1-3): GAGVSQSPRYKVTKRGQDVALRCDPISGHVSLYWYRQALGQGPEFLTYFNYEAQQDKSGLPNDRFSAERPEGSISTLTIQRTEQRDSAMYRCASSFTGSHSGNTIYFGEGSWLTVV.

The genes are TRBV29-1 and TRBJ2-7, with TRBD1 identical over 8 bases. The V gene end was trimmed by 6 bases and the J gene end by 5 bases; junction bases not matched to a gene: 9. CDR1 is SQVTM and CDR2 is ANQGSEA in the germline V gene. CDR3 length: 13 amino acids. The DNA for the CDR3 is TGCAGCGTAGCCCGGGACAGGATGAACGAGCAGTACTTC. This sequence encodes CSVARDRMNEQYF.

The chain has TRBV11-2 and TRBJ2-1, with 9 bases aligning to TRBD1. The length of the CDR3 is 17 residues. V gave up 7 bases and J gave up 6 bases; unmatched junction bases: 16. The germline CDR1 and CDR2 sequences are SGHAT and FQNNGV. The CDR3 region has the DNA TGTGCCAGCACCCCTCCCCCCCCGGGACAGGGTTTCAATGAGCAGTTCTTC. Protein sequence: CASTPPPPGQGFNEQFF.

The gene calls are TRBV30 and TRBJ1-4; D gene ambiguous. Trimming stripped 4 bases from V and 0 bases from J, with 9 bases between. Germline loops: CDR1 GTSNPN, CDR2 SVGIG (reference sequence). The CDR3 contains 14 residues. The CDR3 loop reads CAWMGSTTNEKLFF. The CDR3 nucleotides are TGTGCCTGGATGGGAAGTACAACTAATGAAAAACTGTTTTTT.